The 23 T cell receptor beta chains given below trace back to one sample, sequenced in a study of shared clonotypes between healthy human individuals. The repertoire was sequenced with immunoSEQ multiplex PCR; TCRdb's copy has only in-frame clones and lacks some. Of 2 million to 2.5 million clones listed, roughly 93% are singletons. What was sequenced was naive CD4+ T cells from PBMCs. The subset was: CD45RA+ positively selected. These receptor sequences come from a man younger than 35 in good health. Some clones in this sample may be carry-over from other donors' samples.

This sequence joins TRBV28 and TRBJ1-1; unclear D gene. There are 13 residues in the CDR3. Looked up from germline, CDR1 is MDHEN and CDR2 is SYDVKM. The V and J ends lost 5 bases and 9 bases respectively, with 16 bases between them. The CDR3 sequence is CASSPPMFRQAFF. DNA of the CDR3: TGTGCCAGCAGTCCACCAATGTTTAGGCAAGCTTTCTTT.

As for this clone: Other nucleotide sequences in the sample specify the same CDR3. This chain links TRBV6-5 with TRBJ2-7; 7 bases agree with TRBD2. The CDR3 runs to 13 residues. Germline assignment: CDR1 MNHEY and CDR2 SVGAGI. With V trimmed by 6 bases and J by 1 base, 3 bases remained unmatched. The CDR3 DNA follows: TGTGCCAGCAGCCGGACTAGATCCTACGAGCAGTACTTC. Protein product: CASSRTRSYEQYF.

The genes are TRBV7-2 and TRBJ1-1; no clear D gene. The germline gives CDR1 SGHTA, CDR2 FQGNSA. The CDR3 has 13 amino acids. Deletions cut 4 bases from V and 0 bases from J, with 6 bases between. CDR3 protein: CASSYRVNTEAFF. CDR3 sequence (DNA): TGTGCCAGCAGCTACCGGGTGAACACTGAAGCTTTCTTT.

This chain links TRBV7-6 with TRBJ1-2, with 8 bases lining up with TRBD1. The CDR3 runs 14 residues. With V trimmed by 5 bases and J by 3 bases, 5 bases remained unmatched. The germline gives CDR1 SGHVS, CDR2 FNYEAQ. The CDR3 spells CASSARGQDYGYTF. CDR3 DNA: TGTGCCAGCAGCGCCAGGGGGCAGGACTATGGCTACACCTTC.

V usage is TRBV4-1 and J usage is TRBJ2-3; 11 bases are a match to TRBD2. The length of the CDR3 is 15 residues. The germline CDR1 and CDR2 sequences are MGHRA and YSYEKL. The V and J ends lost 1 base and 4 bases, in that order; junction bases with no gene match: 1. CDR3 in amino acids: CASSQVLAGADTQYF. Written as DNA, the CDR3 is TGCGCCAGCAGCCAAGTACTAGCGGGAGCAGATACGCAGTATTTT.

The gene calls are TRBV4-1 and TRBJ1-2; 12 bases are shared with TRBD1. CDR3 length equals 15 residues. V was clipped by 1 base and J by 5 bases; unmatched bases: 2. CDR1 MGHRA and CDR2 YSYEKL come from the germline V gene. The CDR3 DNA follows: TGCGCCAGCAGCCAAGCGGGACAGGGGGCTTATGGCTACACCTTC. It yields the protein CASSQAGQGAYGYTF.

The V call is TRBV7-3, the J call TRBJ2-6; 7 bases are shared with TRBD2. The junction had 1 base not matched to a gene; V was cut back by 5 bases and J by 0 bases. The length of the CDR3 is 15 residues. CDR1 is SGHTA, CDR2 FQGTGA, per germline. The CDR3 loop reads CASSGGSSGANVLTF. DNA for the CDR3: TGTGCCAGCAGCGGCGGGAGCTCTGGGGCCAACGTCCTGACTTTC.

The genes are TRBV29-1 and TRBJ1-2; D is undetermined. CDR1 and CDR2 from the germline V gene are SQVTM and ANQGSEA. The CDR3 length is 13 residues. CDR3 amino acids: CSVTGGRAEGYTF. The CDR3 bases are TGCAGTGTAACCGGTGGCCGGGCTGAGGGCTACACCTTC.

The V and J genes are TRBV15 and TRBJ1-1; D perhaps matches TRBD1 (5 bases). There are 12 residues in the CDR3. The V gene lost 5 bases and the J gene lost 7 bases, with 11 bases spanning the gap. CDR1 and CDR2 from the germline V gene are LNHNV and YYDKDF (reference sequence). The CDR3, as DNA: TGTGCCACCAGCGGCGGACATTTTGAAGCTTTCTTT. Encoded protein: CATSGGHFEAFF.

The CDR3 sequence is CASSSKDRGYTEAFF. CDR3 sequence (DNA): TGTGCCAGCAGCTCCAAGGACAGGGGGTACACTGAAGCTTTCTTT. The rearrangement links TRBV7-2 to TRBJ1-1; 10 bases match TRBD1. The germline V gene encodes CDR1 SGHTA and CDR2 FQGNSA. The CDR3 has 15 amino acids. J lost 3 bases, V lost 4 bases, and 5 bases had no gene match.

This rearrangement joins TRBV19 to TRBJ1-5, with D possibly being TRBD1 (5 bases). The germline V gene has CDR1 LNHDA and CDR2 SQIVND (reference sequence). V was cut by 3 bases and J by 2 bases, with 11 bases left in between. This CDR3 contains 15 residues. CDR3 in amino acids: CASSIGGYGNQPQHF. CDR3 nucleotide sequence: TGTGCCAGTAGTATTGGGGGGTATGGCAATCAGCCCCAGCATTTT.

CDR3 coding DNA: TGTGCCAGCAGTGAGGGGGAAGCCTACGAGCAGTACTTC. It specifies CASSEGEAYEQYF. The chain couples TRBV2 to TRBJ2-7; D may match TRBD1 or TRBD2 (5 bases each). Trimming cost V 3 bases and J 2 bases, with 8 bases left between them. CDR3 length: 13 residues. Germline-derived CDR1 and CDR2 are SNHLY and FYNNEI.

This clone was picked up one time. V and J are TRBV30 and TRBJ2-1, with D possibly being TRBD2 (6 bases). This CDR3 spans 13 amino acids. Trimming left V 3 bases short and J 7 bases short, with 13 bases between. The germline CDR1 and CDR2 sequences are GTSNPN and SVGIG (reference sequence). The CDR3 protein is CAWRRTSRNEQFF. Here the CDR3 DNA reads TGTGCCTGGAGAAGAACTAGCAGGAATGAGCAGTTCTTC.

This chain connects TRBV28 to TRBJ2-7; D gene uncertain. This CDR3 is 11 amino acids long. V was pared by 2 bases and J by 6 bases, with 5 bases between. CDR1 is MDHEN and CDR2 is SYDVKM in the germline V gene. The CDR3 nucleotides read TGTGCCAGCAGTTTAGAAATCGAGCAGTACTTC. Encoded protein: CASSLEIEQYF.

The gene calls are TRBV28 and TRBJ1-5; D call uncertain. Germline V lookup: CDR1 MDHEN, CDR2 SYDVKM. V lost 6 bases, J lost 3 bases, and 15 bases lay in between. This CDR3 has 15 amino acids. The CDR3 bases are TGTGCCAGCAGGGGCCCCTCCCTAAACAATCAGCCCCAGCATTTT. Its translation: CASRGPSLNNQPQHF.

Concerning this clone: In the same sample, other DNA sequences code for this CDR3. This chain joins TRBV5-1 and TRBJ2-1, with 10 bases matching TRBD1. Germline CDR1 and CDR2: SGHRS and YFSETQ. V gave up 4 bases and J gave up 4 bases; unmatched junction bases: 2. This CDR3 comprises 14 residues. As DNA, the CDR3 is TGCGCCAGCAGCCCGGGACAGGGGTACAATGAGCAGTTCTTC. Protein product: CASSPGQGYNEQFF.

The V gene is TRBV28, the J gene TRBJ2-5, with TRBD2 as a possible D gene (6 bases). Between the trimmed V and J ends, which lost 6 bases and 3 bases, there was a span of 26 bases. The germline gives CDR1 MDHEN, CDR2 SYDVKM. The CDR3 covers 18 residues. The CDR3 DNA sequence: TGTGCCAGCAGGCACAGGTTGTTGGGAGGTCTCAACAAAGAGACCCAGTACTTC. As protein: CASRHRLLGGLNKETQYF.

The chain uses TRBV28 and TRBJ1-2; a possible D gene is TRBD1 (6 bases). The CDR3 is 12 residues long. Trimming left V 5 bases short and J 8 bases short, with 12 bases between. The V gene's germline CDR1 is MDHEN and CDR2 SYDVKM. The CDR3 loop reads CASSAGARGYTF. CDR3 coding DNA: TGTGCCAGCAGTGCGGGGGCTCGGGGCTACACCTTC.

The genes are TRBV5-1 and TRBJ1-4; no reliable D call. Germline V gene data show CDR1 as SGHRS and CDR2 as YFSETQ. The CDR3 is made up of 14 amino acids. V was cut by 0 bases and J by 7 bases, with 10 bases left in between. CDR3 amino acids: CASSLATAAEKLFF. CDR3 bases: TGCGCCAGCAGCTTGGCGACCGCAGCTGAAAAACTGTTTTTT.

This chain uses TRBV6-5 with TRBJ2-2; TRBD2 aligns across 11 bases. V shed 6 bases, J shed 5 bases, and the junction held 2 bases outside the gene matches. Germline assignment: CDR1 MNHEY and CDR2 SVGAGI. This CDR3 comprises 14 residues. CDR3 coding DNA: TGTGCCAGCAGGGCTAGCGGGAGGACCGGGGAGCTGTTTTTT. Its protein product is CASRASGRTGELFF.

The chain uses TRBV19 and TRBJ1-5, with TRBD1 identical over 7 bases. The CDR3 has 15 amino acids. The V segment lost 7 bases and the J segment 3 bases; nucleotides outside the gene matches: 9. Per germline, CDR1 LNHDA and CDR2 SQIVND (reference sequence). The CDR3 DNA reads TGTGCCAGTATAGGGAGGACAGGCTCCAATCAGCCCCAGCATTTT. Translation: CASIGRTGSNQPQHF.

This sequence joins TRBV5-4 and TRBJ2-1, with TRBD2 matching over 7 bases. V lost 3 bases to trimming and J lost 9 bases; unmatched junction nucleotides: 3. CDR1 is SGHNT, CDR2 YYREEE, per germline (reference sequence). CDR3 length: 12 amino acids. Here the CDR3 reads CASSWTRGEQFF. The CDR3 DNA follows: TGTGCCAGCAGCTGGACTAGGGGTGAGCAGTTCTTC. Using reference TRBV5-4 and TRBJ2-1 for the parts outside the CDR3, the full variable domain is ETGVTQSPTHLIKTRGQQVTLRCSSQSGHNTVSWYQQALGQGPQFIFQYYREEENGRGNFPPRFSGLQFPNYSSELNVNALELDDSALYLCASSWTRGEQFFGPGTRLTVL.

On this clone itself: This sample also contains other DNA sequences that code for the same CDR3. The genes are TRBV10-3 and TRBJ2-5, with 10 bases lining up with TRBD1. The junction had 2 bases not matched to a gene; V was cut back by 8 bases and J by 5 bases. Per the germline V gene, CDR1 is ENHRY and CDR2 is SYGVKD. The CDR3 contains 12 residues. In nucleotides, the CDR3 is TGTGCCATCCGGGACAGGGGCGAGACCCAGTACTTC. This translates into CAIRDRGETQYF.